Below are 16 T cell receptor beta chains sequenced from a single sample in a study of T cell responses to AZD1222 COVID-19 vaccine. Measured with immunoSEQ multiplex PCR; TCRdb has only the in-frame clones, and not every one. The profile shows tens of thousands of clones, 80% of them singletons. The sample here was peripheral blood, taken 28 days after the second AZD1222 dose. The receptors were gathered from an adult who received the AZD1222 COVID-19 vaccine.

The V and J genes are TRBV7-2 and TRBJ2-3, with D hard to call. The V end was cut by 4 bases, the J end by 1 base, with 6 bases between. Germline loops: CDR1 SGHTA, CDR2 FQGNSA. There are 13 residues in the CDR3. The CDR3 loop is CASSSSGTDTQYF. The CDR3 DNA reads TGTGCCAGCAGCTCATCGGGCACAGATACGCAGTATTTT.

The rearrangement uses TRBV5-1 and TRBJ1-1; no clear D gene. V was cut by 4 bases and J by 1 base, with 14 bases left in between. The CDR3 extends over 15 amino acids. Germline V gene lookup returns CDR1 SGHRS and CDR2 YFSETQ. CDR3 sequence: CASSSGVGANTEAFF. CDR3 bases: TGCGCCAGCAGCAGTGGGGTGGGTGCGAACACTGAAGCTTTCTTT.

This clone has only a few counts. The chain recombines TRBV4-2 with TRBJ2-1, with TRBD2 matching 9 bases. V gave up 0 bases and J gave up 6 bases; unmatched junction bases: 6. The CDR3 consists of 16 residues. Germline V CDR1 and CDR2: LGHNA, YNFKEQ. In DNA, the CDR3 is TGTGCCAGCAGCCAAGACAAAGGGACTAGCTCCAATGAGCAGTTCTTC. Translation: CASSQDKGTSSNEQFF.

The rearrangement uses TRBV7-9 and TRBJ2-5; TRBD2 matches 9 bases. J was trimmed by 9 bases and V by 1 base; bases with no gene match: 15. This CDR3 is 17 amino acids long. Germline loops: CDR1 SEHNR, CDR2 FQNEAQ (reference sequence). The CDR3 DNA reads as TGTGCCAGCAGCTTAGATGGTAGCGGGAGCGGCCTAGGGTCCCAGTACTTC. The encoded protein is CASSLDGSGSGLGSQYF.

The chain has TRBV7-2 and TRBJ2-7, with D tentatively TRBD2 (6 bases). Germline CDR1 reads SGHTA; CDR2 reads FQGNSA. Trimming took 1 base from V and 3 from J, leaving 19 bases between them. This CDR3 region has 17 residues. The CDR3 nucleotides read TGTGCCAGCAGCTTAGGGGGGGAACGTAGTCCCCTCTACGAGCAGTACTTC. This gives the protein CASSLGGERSPLYEQYF. Based on the CDR3 plus reference TRBV7-2 and TRBJ2-7, the full variable domain is GAGVSQSPSNKVTEKGKDVELRCDPISGHTALYWYRQSLGQGLEFLIYFQGNSAPDKSGLPSDRFSAERTGGSVSTLTIQRTQQEDSAVYLCASSLGGERSPLYEQYFGPGTRLTVT.

This clone has just one count. The CDR3 sequence is CASSRTGTGGGLSGANVLTF. The DNA of the CDR3 is TGTGCCAGTAGTAGGACCGGGACAGGGGGCGGTCTGTCTGGGGCCAACGTCCTGACTTTC. This chain links TRBV19 with TRBJ2-6; the match to TRBD1 covers 12 bases. The CDR3 spans 20 residues. The junction had 11 bases not matched to a gene; V was cut back by 4 bases and J by 1 base. Germline V gene sequence: CDR1 LNHDA, CDR2 SQIVND (reference sequence). Looking up the rest from reference TRBV19 and TRBJ2-6 gives the full variable domain: DGGITQSPKYLFRKEGQNVTLSCEQNLNHDAMYWYRQDPGQGLRLIYYSQIVNDFQKGDIAEGYSVSREKKESFPLTVTSAQKNPTAFYLCASSRTGTGGGLSGANVLTFGAGSRLTVL.

The V call is TRBV7-8, the J call TRBJ2-5, with D perhaps matching TRBD1 (5 bases). This CDR3 has 14 amino acids. In germline, CDR1 is SGHVS, CDR2 FQNEAQ. The V gene lost 5 bases and the J gene lost 2 bases, with 12 bases spanning the gap. DNA of the CDR3: TGTGCCAGCAGCCAAGCGACAGTACAAGAGACCCAGTACTTC. Protein sequence: CASSQATVQETQYF.

The chain couples TRBV28 to TRBJ2-4; the D gene is possibly TRBD2 (6 bases). V was pared by 5 bases and J by 4 bases, with 12 bases between. CDR3 size: 14 residues. Germline-derived CDR1 and CDR2 are MDHEN and SYDVKM. The CDR3 spells CASSVPGEKNIQYF. DNA for the CDR3: TGTGCCAGCAGTGTGCCGGGAGAGAAAAACATTCAGTACTTC.

V gene TRBV6-1 combines with J gene TRBJ2-5; tentatively, D is TRBD1 (6 bases). The CDR3 length is 14 residues. Germline V gene lookup returns CDR1 MNHNS and CDR2 SASEGT. The V end lost 2 bases, the J end lost 5 bases, and 12 bases lay between the germline ends. Here the CDR3 DNA reads TGTGCCAGCAGTGAAACACAGGGTTCGGAGACCCAGTACTTC. Translated: CASSETQGSETQYF.

This chain connects TRBV27 to TRBJ2-5, with TRBD2 identical over 13 bases. CDR1 and CDR2 from the germline V gene are MNHEY and SMNVEV (reference sequence). Trimming at V came to 4 bases and at J to 4 bases, leaving 12 bases not matched to a gene. The CDR3 length is 18 residues. CDR3 in DNA: TGTGCCAGCAGTTCAGGGACTAGCGGGGTCCGATCAGGAGAGACCCAGTACTTC. Translation gives CASSSGTSGVRSGETQYF.

This clone came up once. The chain couples TRBV5-1 to TRBJ2-1; 7 bases match TRBD2. Germline V gene sequence: CDR1 SGHRS, CDR2 YFSETQ. Trimming removed 3 bases from V and 4 bases from J; junction bases left unmatched: 13. The CDR3 runs to 17 residues. As DNA, the CDR3 is TGCGCCAGCAGCTCACACCCCGCAGGGACTATTTACAATGAGCAGTTCTTC. Protein sequence: CASSSHPAGTIYNEQFF.

The chain has TRBV7-9 and TRBJ2-2, with D possibly being TRBD1 or TRBD2 (5 bases each). Germline assignment: CDR1 SEHNR and CDR2 FQNEAQ (reference sequence). V lost 1 base and J lost 3, with 9 bases in between. The CDR3 has 15 amino acids. As DNA, the CDR3 is TGTGCCAGCAGCTTAGTTTTGGGGGACACCGGGGAGCTGTTTTTT. As protein: CASSLVLGDTGELFF.

J is TRBJ2-4 and V is TRBV7-2, with TRBD2 matching 8 bases. This CDR3 has 13 residues. V trimming: 3 bases; J trimming: 6 bases; junction bases outside the gene matches: 1. The V gene's germline CDR1 is SGHTA and CDR2 FQGNSA. CDR3 in amino acids: CASSFTSGNIQYF. The CDR3 DNA follows: TGTGCCAGCAGCTTCACTAGCGGAAACATTCAGTACTTC.

The chain employs TRBV28 and TRBJ2-1; D possibly corresponds to TRBD1 (7 bases). V was shortened by 5 bases and J by 8 bases, with 25 bases between the two germline ends. The CDR3 extends over 17 amino acids. The germline V gene encodes CDR1 MDHEN and CDR2 SYDVKM. As DNA, the CDR3 is TGTGCCAGCAGTACCTACGCGGTAAGACAGGGAGGCGATGAGCAGTTCTTC. Its protein is CASSTYAVRQGGDEQFF. The full variable domain, rest sourced from reference TRBV28 and TRBJ2-1, is DVKVTQSSRYLVKRTGEKVFLECVQDMDHENMFWYRQDPGLGLRLIYFSYDVKMKEKGDIPEGYSVSREKKERFSLILESASTNQTSMYLCASSTYAVRQGGDEQFFGPGTRLTVL.

For the CDR3, the DNA is TGTGCCAGCAGTTTTGGGACAGGGTACGAGCAGTACTTC. Encoded protein: CASSFGTGYEQYF. The chain is built from TRBV12-3 or TRBV12-4 and TRBJ2-7; 9 positions agree with TRBD1. The length of the CDR3 is 13 residues. With V trimmed by 3 bases and J by 4 bases, 1 base remained unmatched.

The chain recombines TRBV30 with TRBJ2-7; the match to TRBD2 covers 7 bases. With V trimmed by 0 bases and J by 3 bases, 5 bases remained unmatched. This CDR3 region has 14 residues. Per germline, CDR1 GTSNPN and CDR2 SVGIG (reference sequence). This CDR3 reads CAWSVAGIDYEQYF. The CDR3, as DNA: TGTGCCTGGAGTGTAGCGGGAATAGACTACGAGCAGTACTTC.